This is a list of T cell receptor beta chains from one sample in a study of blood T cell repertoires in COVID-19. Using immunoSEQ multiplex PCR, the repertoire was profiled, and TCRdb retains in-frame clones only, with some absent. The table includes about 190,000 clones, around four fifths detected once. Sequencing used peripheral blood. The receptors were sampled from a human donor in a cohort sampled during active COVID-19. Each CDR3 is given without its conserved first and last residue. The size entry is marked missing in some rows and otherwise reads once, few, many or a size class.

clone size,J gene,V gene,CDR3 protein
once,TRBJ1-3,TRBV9,ASSDRQGSGNTIY
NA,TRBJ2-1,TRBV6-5,ATRERGTSWNEQF
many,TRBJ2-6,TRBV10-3,AIRPTGGTGANVLT
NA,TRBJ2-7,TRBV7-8,ASSGSSGSYEQY
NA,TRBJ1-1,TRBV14,ASSHRDRVPRDTEAF
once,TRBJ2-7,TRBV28,ASRAHRDGSEQY
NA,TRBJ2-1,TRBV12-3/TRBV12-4,ASSLILAGLF
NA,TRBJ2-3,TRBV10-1,ASSDHVAGRTDTQY
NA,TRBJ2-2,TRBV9,ASSLRPNRGELF
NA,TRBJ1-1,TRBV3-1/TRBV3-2,ASSQLGNTEAF
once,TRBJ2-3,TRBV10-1,ASSRTASTDTQY
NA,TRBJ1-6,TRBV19,ASSIGQGVNSPLH
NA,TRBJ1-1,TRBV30,AWNAGRTEAF
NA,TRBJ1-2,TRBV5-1,ASSLVGSRNYGYT
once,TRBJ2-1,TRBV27,ASSLRGGSTYNEQF
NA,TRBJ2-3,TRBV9,ASSVEAGTDTQY
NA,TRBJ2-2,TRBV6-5,ASFERTGELF
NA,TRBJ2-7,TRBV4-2,ASSRSGGGYEQY
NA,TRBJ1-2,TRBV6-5,ASSFGGRGYT
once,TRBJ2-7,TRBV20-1,SASSQGGHEQY
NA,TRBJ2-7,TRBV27,ASSLSPGHQNEQY
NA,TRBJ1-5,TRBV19,ASSTTGGPQPQH
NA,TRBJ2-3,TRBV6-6,ASRLPGQGPDTQY
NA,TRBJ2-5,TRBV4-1,ASSQEGRNQETQY
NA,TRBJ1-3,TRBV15,ATSNAEGARSSGNTIY
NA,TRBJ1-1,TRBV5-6,ASSLYGGNTEAF
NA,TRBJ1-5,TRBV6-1,ASSGRDRGGGNQPQH
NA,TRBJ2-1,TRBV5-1,ASSSTGVYNEQF
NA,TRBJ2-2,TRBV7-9,ASSPIGGAPTGELF
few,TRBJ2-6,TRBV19,ASRQGGANVLT
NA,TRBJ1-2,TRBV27,ASSLGGNYGYT
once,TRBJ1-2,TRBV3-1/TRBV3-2,ASSKFTENYGYT
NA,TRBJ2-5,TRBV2,ASSHPTSGTRGETQY
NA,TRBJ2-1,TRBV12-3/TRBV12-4,ASSQVFTEQF
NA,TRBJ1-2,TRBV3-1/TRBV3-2,ASSQGGRYGYT
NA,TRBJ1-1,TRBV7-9,ASSDTKKGGLGTEAF
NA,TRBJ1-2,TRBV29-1,SVRAGPRYGYT
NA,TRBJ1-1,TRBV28,ASSLQGLFAEAF
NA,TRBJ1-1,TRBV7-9,ASSLTGGRTEAF
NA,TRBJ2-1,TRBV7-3,ASSFERGGRNEQF
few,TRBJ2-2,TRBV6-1,ASSATGTVNTGELF
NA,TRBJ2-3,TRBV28,ASRSQHSTQY
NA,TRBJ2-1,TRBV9,ASSGFSGSYNEQF
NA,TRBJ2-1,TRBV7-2,ASSFLAGLQF
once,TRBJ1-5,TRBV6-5,ASSSFWTGDFGPQH
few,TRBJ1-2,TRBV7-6,ASSSWTGKGYT
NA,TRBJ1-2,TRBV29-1,GTRGYYGYT
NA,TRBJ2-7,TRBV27,ASSLDHGTYEQY
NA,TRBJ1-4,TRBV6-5,ASEAFPGEKLF
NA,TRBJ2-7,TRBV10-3,AISAQGSEQY
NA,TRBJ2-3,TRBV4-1,ASSPRDRASYTDTQY
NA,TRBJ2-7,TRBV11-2,ASSSPLSTSRAYEQY